The entry that follows covers one TCR beta chain sequence. The target antigen is unknown. Germline-derived CDR1 and CDR2 are DFQATT and SNEGSKA (reference sequence). The CDR3 loop spans 11 amino acids. V was pared by 4 bases and J by 7 bases, with 8 bases between. This entry belongs to a study of response to subunit inactivated influenza vaccine. General study findings and limits: Only a handful of new T cells, the authors suggested, are recruited with each seasonal influenza vaccination.

From the RT-PCR reads, TCRdb called clonotypes with MiXCR, one entry per CDR3 protein. This table has fewer than 650,000 distinct CDR3 sequences, 10% to 15% appearing once. The chain is built from TRBV20-1 and TRBJ2-1, with a tentative D call TRBD1 (6 bases). The sequenced sample was PBMCs from blood, obtained 45 days after vaccination. The sequence derives from a man aged 45-60 years who received an inactivated influenza vaccine. The DNA of the CDR3 is TGCAGTGCTATAGGGGGTAATGAGCAGTTCTTC. This codes for CSAIGGNEQFF.